These T cell receptor beta chains were read from a single sample in a study of human T cells and chemical hapten exposure. Via MiXCR, TCRdb re-called the RACE reads, giving one row per CDR3 protein. This table has under 450,000 distinct CDR3 sequences, about 6% appearing once. The starting material was whole blood, obtained in connection with sensitization to the hapten diphenylcyclopropenone (DPC). Receptors originate from a young woman with alopecia areata. Some clones in this sample may be carry-over from other donors' samples. The CDR3 runs from the conserved cysteine through the conserved F or W. A D gene is named only where the DNA matches it firmly. Clone size appears in some rows only: once, few, many, or a class for an expanded clone.

v_gene	j_gene	abundance	d_gene	CDR3nt	CDR3aa
TRBV27	TRBJ1-6	many	NA	TGTGCCAGCAGTTTATTCCCCAAAACAGGGTGGAATTCACCCCTCCACTTT	CASSLFPKTGWNSPLHF
TRBV11-2	TRBJ1-2	many	NA	TGTGCCAGCAGCTTAGATTCCAGCTACTATGGCTACACCTTC	CASSLDSSYYGYTF
TRBV12-3/TRBV12-4	TRBJ2-5	NA	TRBD2	TGTGCCAGCAGTCCACTAGCGGGGGGGCAGCAGACCCAGTACTTC	CASSPLAGGQQTQYF
TRBV7-3	TRBJ2-1	NA	TRBD1	TGTGCCAGCAGCTTATGGGGGACAGCCTCCAATGAGCAGTTCTTC	CASSLWGTASNEQFF
TRBV18	TRBJ2-4	NA	TRBD1	TGTGCCAGCTCGGAGGGACAGGGGAGAAACATTCAGTACTTC	CASSEGQGRNIQYF
TRBV7-8	TRBJ1-2	many	NA	TGTGCCAGCAGCTTAGAGGTTGCAGGAGGTGGAGGCTACACCTTC	CASSLEVAGGGGYTF
TRBV20-1	TRBJ1-1	many	NA	TGCAGTGCTAGAGTTCCGGTGAACACTGAAGCTTTCTTT	CSARVPVNTEAFF
TRBV20-1	TRBJ2-7	many	TRBD2	TGCAGTGCTAGCAGCCTAGCGGGGGATTACGAGCAGTACTTC	CSASSLAGDYEQYF
TRBV12-3/TRBV12-4	TRBJ1-1	NA	TRBD1	TGTGCCAGCAGCATCTTCGACAGGGGCACTGAAGCTTTCTTT	CASSIFDRGTEAFF
TRBV7-8	TRBJ2-5	many	NA	TGTGCCAGCAGCTTAGGTCCGAAAGAGACCCAGTACTTC	CASSLGPKETQYF
TRBV7-2	TRBJ2-2	few	TRBD1	TGTGCCAGCAGCGCCCGACAGGGGGCAAGAACCGGGGAGCTGTTTTTT	CASSARQGARTGELFF
TRBV7-2	TRBJ1-2	many	NA	TGTGCCAGCAGAAGGGTCGGGAGTGGAGGCTACACCTTC	CASRRVGSGGYTF
TRBV7-2	TRBJ1-2	few	NA	TGTGCCAGCAGCACCCAGGACGGGGGCTATGGCTACACCTTC	CASSTQDGGYGYTF
TRBV6-2/TRBV6-3	TRBJ2-7	NA	NA	TGTGCCAGCAGTTATTACGGCGGCGGAGGTTCCTACGAGCAGTACTTC	CASSYYGGGGSYEQYF
TRBV12-5	TRBJ1-5	many	TRBD1	TGTGCTAGTGCCCAGGGGGCAGTGAGCAATCAGCCCCAGCATTTT	CASAQGAVSNQPQHF
TRBV11-2	TRBJ2-3	many	NA	TGTGCCAGCAATAGGGGGTTTAGCACAGATACGCAGTATTTT	CASNRGFSTDTQYF
TRBV4-3	TRBJ1-6	many	NA	TGCGCCAGCAGCCAAGATAAGGTTTCCCCCCTCCACTTT	CASSQDKVSPLHF
TRBV11-2	TRBJ2-3	few	NA	TGTGCCAGCAGCTTAGATCCAGATACGCAGTATTTT	CASSLDPDTQYF
TRBV12-3/TRBV12-4	TRBJ2-5	few	NA	TGTGCCAGCAGCCCCCTCCTAGGGACCCAGTACTTC	CASSPLLGTQYF
TRBV11-2	TRBJ2-7	NA	TRBD2	TGTGCCAGCAGCTTTCGGGGGGCCTACGAGCAGTACTTC	CASSFRGAYEQYF
TRBV14	TRBJ2-3	few	NA	TGTGCCAGCTCAGAGTCGGGGGCCACAGATACGCAGTATTTT	CASSESGATDTQYF
TRBV6-5	TRBJ1-1	many	NA	TGTGCCAGCAGTTCCTATCGACAGCTGAACACTGAAGCTTTCTTT	CASSSYRQLNTEAFF
TRBV5-1	TRBJ2-7	few	TRBD2	TGCGCCAGCAGTTCTAGCGGGGGCGCCTACGAGCAGTACTTC	CASSSSGGAYEQYF
TRBV7-8	TRBJ2-5	NA	NA	TGTGCCAGCAGCTTAGGTCCGTCAGGAATTACCCAAGAGACCCAGTACTTC	CASSLGPSGITQETQYF
TRBV9	TRBJ1-5	many	NA	TGTGCCAGCAGCGCCGGGACGGAAGCGGGTCAGCCCCAGCATTTT	CASSAGTEAGQPQHF
TRBV6-2/TRBV6-3	TRBJ2-5	NA	TRBD2	TGTGCCAGCAGTTACTACTCCAGCGGGGTTGGGGAGACCCAGTACTTC	CASSYYSSGVGETQYF
TRBV7-2	TRBJ2-5	many	NA	TGTGCCAGCTCCGGTCGGGGAGCGGGGACCCAGTACTTC	CASSGRGAGTQYF
TRBV12-3/TRBV12-4	TRBJ2-7	NA	NA	TGTGCCAGCAGCCCCCCCCCCAGAGGGTTACGCTACGAGCAGTACTTC	CASSPPPRGLRYEQYF
TRBV5-5	TRBJ1-5	many	NA	TGTGCCAGCAGCTTGTGGACAATCCCTTCCACCAATCAGCCCCAGCATTTT	CASSLWTIPSTNQPQHF
TRBV6-2/TRBV6-3	TRBJ2-7	many	NA	TGTGCCAGCAGTGTCAGCTCCTACGAGCAGTACTTC	CASSVSSYEQYF
TRBV12-3/TRBV12-4	TRBJ2-1	many	TRBD2	TGTGCCAGCAGTTGGTTTGCGCGGCGGGGGGACAATGAGCAGTTCTTC	CASSWFARRGDNEQFF
TRBV5-1	TRBJ1-5	NA	TRBD1	TGCGCCAGCAGCCCACAGGGGGTCATTCAGCCCCAGCATTTT	CASSPQGVIQPQHF
TRBV6-2/TRBV6-3	TRBJ1-5	many	NA	TGTGCCAGCAGACATCCGGGGGGCCGGGGGCCCCAGCATTTT	CASRHPGGRGPQHF
TRBV6-2/TRBV6-3	TRBJ1-5	NA	NA	TGTGCCAGCGGTCGCGCATATAGCAATCAGCCCCAGCTTTTT	CASGRAYSNQPQLF
TRBV20-1	TRBJ2-1	NA	TRBD2	TGCAGTGCTAGAGTCGGGACTAGCGCAGGGGATGAGCAGTTCTTC	CSARVGTSAGDEQFF
TRBV5-4	TRBJ2-1	NA	TRBD1	TGTGCCAGCAGCCTGGGACAGGGTAACAATGAGCAGTTCTTC	CASSLGQGNNEQFF
TRBV5-5	TRBJ1-2	few	TRBD1	TGTGCCAGCAGCTTGGAAATTGGGACAGGGACCTATGGCTACACCTTC	CASSLEIGTGTYGYTF
TRBV5-4	TRBJ1-2	many	NA	TGTGCCAGCAGCTTGAGGGGCGCAGGGATGGGCTACACCTTC	CASSLRGAGMGYTF
TRBV5-5	TRBJ1-1	many	NA	TGTGCCAGCAGCTCGCTTGTGGGGCTTGAAGCTTTCTTT	CASSSLVGLEAFF
TRBV6-5	TRBJ2-1	many	NA	TGTGCCAGCAGTTATGAAGGGGAGCAGTTCTTC	CASSYEGEQFF
TRBV4-1	TRBJ1-6	many	NA	TGCGCCAGCAGCCAAGATAAGGTGCTCCTCCACTTT	CASSQDKVLLHF
TRBV20-1	TRBJ1-2	few	TRBD1	TGCAGTGCTAACCCCACCGGGACAGCGACCGGCTACACCTTC	CSANPTGTATGYTF
TRBV24-1	TRBJ1-1	few	NA	TGTGCCACCAGTGCGTTACAGGCGATGAACACTGAAGCTTTCTTT	CATSALQAMNTEAFF
TRBV29-1	TRBJ2-3	many	NA	TGCAGCGGTATAGGAATGGGGGCAGATACGCAGTATTTT	CSGIGMGADTQYF
TRBV20-1	TRBJ1-1	NA	NA	TGCAGTGCTAGAGTTTCCCCCCCAGTCTTTGAAGCTTTCTTT	CSARVSPPVFEAFF